These 10 T cell receptor beta chains were sequenced from one sample in a study of T cell responses to AZD1222 COVID-19 vaccine. TCRdb keeps only in-frame clones here, not all; method: immunoSEQ multiplex PCR. The table has about 130,000 clones, 75% to 95% seen once. The starting material was peripheral blood, obtained 28 days after the second AZD1222 dose. The receptor source for this set is an adult who received the AZD1222 COVID-19 vaccine.

V and J are TRBV5-4 and TRBJ2-1, with no clear D. Germline V gene data show CDR1 as SGHNT and CDR2 as YYREEE (reference sequence). There are 12 residues in the CDR3. Trimming left V 0 bases short and J 14 bases short, with 12 bases between. CDR3 protein: CASSLAPKDEFF. CDR3 nucleotides: TGTGCCAGCAGCTTGGCCCCAAAAGACGAGTTCTTC. Together with reference TRBV5-4 and TRBJ2-1, the CDR3 gives the full variable domain: ETGVTQSPTHLIKTRGQQVTLRCSSQSGHNTVSWYQQALGQGPQFIFQYYREEENGRGNFPPRFSGLQFPNYSSELNVNALELDDSALYLCASSLAPKDEFFGPGTRLTVL.

V gene TRBV12-5 combines with J gene TRBJ2-3, with a possible D match to TRBD1 (5 bases). V was pared by 5 bases and J by 6 bases, with 21 bases between. This CDR3 comprises 16 residues. CDR1 is LGHNT and CDR2 is FRNRAP in the germline V gene. The CDR3 spells CASGGAGRKTQDTQYF. The DNA for the CDR3 is TGTGCTAGTGGTGGGGCTGGGCGGAAGACTCAGGATACGCAGTATTTT.

In its sample, this clone was seen once. The V and J genes are TRBV7-8 and TRBJ2-6, with TRBD1 identical over 9 bases. The CDR3 is made up of 16 amino acids. CDR1 and CDR2 (germline): SGHVS, FQNEAQ. The J segment lost 2 bases and the V segment lost 5 bases, leaving 4 bases of the junction unmatched. The CDR3 region is CASSARQGAGANVLTF. The CDR3 DNA reads as TGTGCCAGCAGCGCCCGACAGGGGGCTGGGGCCAACGTCCTGACTTTC.

The rearrangement uses TRBV6-5 and TRBJ1-2; no clear D gene. Trimming pared 7 bases from V and 0 bases from J, leaving 9 bases between. The CDR3 contains 13 residues. Germline-derived CDR1 and CDR2 are MNHEY and SVGAGI. CDR3 in amino acids: CASTWSANYGYTF. The CDR3 coding sequence is TGTGCCAGCACCTGGTCCGCTAACTATGGCTACACCTTC.

The chain has TRBV7-3 and TRBJ2-5; D might be TRBD2 (6 bases). The germline gives CDR1 SGHTA, CDR2 FQGTGA. The CDR3 has 16 residues. V was clipped by 5 bases and J by 5 bases, with 21 bases between them. The CDR3 protein is CASSPRGGAGMETQYF. Here the CDR3 DNA reads TGTGCCAGCAGCCCAAGAGGCGGGGCCGGGATGGAGACCCAGTACTTC.

The rearrangement links TRBV5-1 to TRBJ1-4; the match to TRBD1 covers 9 bases. The CDR3 consists of 15 residues. Germline values: CDR1 SGHRS, CDR2 YFSETQ. After removal of 0 bases from V and 6 bases from J, the junction contained 3 bases not matched to a gene. CDR3 protein: CASSLVGQGYEKLFF. CDR3 nucleotides: TGCGCCAGCAGCTTGGTGGGACAGGGCTATGAAAAACTGTTTTTT.

The chain joins TRBV19 to TRBJ1-4; weak D call: TRBD1 (5 bases). The germline gives CDR1 LNHDA, CDR2 SQIVND (reference sequence). Trimming removed 5 bases at V and 2 bases at J, with 15 bases between. This CDR3 spans 16 amino acids. CDR3 DNA sequence: TGTGCCAGTAGTCCAGGGAGATCCTCGACTAATGAAAAACTGTTTTTT. Its translation: CASSPGRSSTNEKLFF.

The chain employs TRBV4-3 and TRBJ1-1; D is unclear. Germline V gene data show CDR1 as LGHNA and CDR2 as YSLEER. Trimming took 0 bases from V and 4 from J, leaving 9 bases between them. CDR3 length: 14 amino acids. CDR3 sequence: CASSQEGIVTEAFF. The CDR3 region has the DNA TGCGCCAGCAGCCAAGAGGGGATCGTCACTGAAGCTTTCTTT.

The chain couples TRBV5-5 to TRBJ2-7, with D possibly called TRBD1 or TRBD2 (5 bases each). This CDR3 is built from 16 residues. V lost 4 bases and J 3 bases, leaving 20 bases between the germline ends. Germline-derived CDR1 and CDR2 are SGHKS and YYEKEE (reference sequence). The chain's CDR3 is CASSPPQGRQNYEQYF. The CDR3 region has the DNA TGTGCCAGCAGCCCACCCCAAGGGAGACAGAACTACGAGCAGTACTTC. The entire variable domain, with the rest obtained from reference TRBV5-5 and TRBJ2-7, is as follows: DAGVTQSPTHLIKTRGQQVTLRCSPISGHKSVSWYQQVLGQGPQFIFQYYEKEERGRGNFPDRFSARQFPNYSSELNVNALLLGDSALYLCASSPPQGRQNYEQYFGPGTRLTVT.

This sequence joins TRBV6-6 and TRBJ2-2; 11 bases map to TRBD2. CDR1 is MNHNY, CDR2 SVGAGI, per germline (reference sequence). The CDR3 covers 21 residues. The ends lost 5 bases at V and 7 bases at J; junction bases unmatched: 24. In DNA, the CDR3 is TGTGCCAGCAGTCCGATCTCCTTCCCTTTACTAGCGGGAGCTAATGGCGGGGAGCTGTTTTTT. Amino acid sequence: CASSPISFPLLAGANGGELFF.